These 28 T cell receptor beta chains originate from one sample sequenced in a study of T cell responses to AZD1222 COVID-19 vaccine. Method: immunoSEQ multiplex PCR; TCRdb's copy keeps in-frame clones and lacks some. Seen here are around 130,000 clones, around 90% observed once, and the top ten hold under 1.5%. The sequencing here drew on peripheral blood, taken on day 0 of AZD1222 vaccination. The receptors derive from an adult in good health.

The CDR3 reads CASSYAGASTDTQYF. The CDR3 bases are TGTGCCAGCAGCTACGCCGGGGCTAGCACAGATACGCAGTATTTT. The chain uses TRBV7-3 and TRBJ2-3; the D call may be TRBD1 or TRBD2 (5 bases each). Trimming removed 4 bases from V and 0 bases from J, with 11 bases in between. The CDR3 is 15 residues long. The germline V gene has CDR1 SGHTA and CDR2 FQGTGA.

CDR3 protein: CASSFLQGPTYF. The CDR3 DNA follows: TGTGCCAGCAGTTTCCTACAGGGGCCAACGTACTTC. This chain links TRBV27 with TRBJ2-5; 7 bases align to TRBD1. CDR1 and CDR2 (germline): MNHEY, SMNVEV (reference sequence). Trimming removed 3 bases from V and 13 bases from J; junction bases left unmatched: 8. The CDR3 runs 12 residues.

The chain has TRBV4-1 and TRBJ2-5; 7 bases map to TRBD2. CDR1 and CDR2 (germline): MGHRA, YSYEKL. CDR3 size: 15 residues. V lost 5 bases, J lost 1 base, and 7 bases stayed unmatched. The CDR3 loop reads CASSFASGTQETQYF. The CDR3, as DNA: TGCGCCAGCAGCTTCGCTAGCGGAACCCAAGAGACCCAGTACTTC.

This sequence joins TRBV3-1 (or the pseudogene TRBV3-2) and TRBJ2-1; 7 bases align to TRBD1. With V trimmed by 4 bases and J by 4 bases, 4 bases remained unmatched. Germline V gives CDR1 LGHDT, CDR2 YNNKEL (reference sequence). This CDR3 has 14 amino acids. In nucleotides, the CDR3 is TGTGCCAGCAGCCTTTGGGACAGTTACAATGAGCAGTTCTTC. It codes for CASSLWDSYNEQFF.

The chain combines TRBV28 with TRBJ2-7; the D gene is possibly TRBD1 (5 bases). The length of the CDR3 is 15 residues. V was clipped by 5 bases and J by 0 bases, with 14 bases between them. The germline gives CDR1 MDHEN, CDR2 SYDVKM. This CDR3 is CASSPPRTTSYEQYF. The CDR3 coding sequence is TGTGCCAGCAGTCCCCCGAGGACAACCTCCTACGAGCAGTACTTC.

The chain is built from TRBV4-2 and TRBJ2-7, with TRBD1 matching 9 bases. Germline V lookup: CDR1 LGHNA, CDR2 YNFKEQ. V was pared by 2 bases and J by 3 bases, with 5 bases of the junction left unmatched. The CDR3 loop spans 15 amino acids. CDR3 DNA sequence: TGTGCCAGCAGCCAAATACAGGGGGCTGACTACGAGCAGTACTTC. Residues: CASSQIQGADYEQYF.

V usage is TRBV9 and J usage is TRBJ1-2; TRBD1 matches at 7 bases. This CDR3 has 13 residues. Germline CDR1 reads SGDLS; CDR2 reads YYNGEE. The V and J ends lost 5 bases and 3 bases, in that order; junction bases with no gene match: 4. The CDR3 region is CASSPTGDYGYTF. Here the CDR3 DNA reads TGTGCCAGCAGTCCCACAGGGGACTATGGCTACACCTTC.

The V gene is TRBV21-1, the J gene TRBJ2-1; the tabulated D call, TRBD2, remains unverified against the DNA. TRBV21-1 is a documented pseudogene. The CDR3 runs 16 residues. The CDR3, as DNA: TGTGCCAGCAGCCTCTCTAGCGGGGGCCCTTACAATGAGCAGTTCTTC. It codes for CASSLSSGGPYNEQFF.

The chain links TRBV28 to TRBJ1-5; D perhaps matches TRBD1 (6 bases). V dropped 2 bases and J dropped 1 base, with 18 bases sitting between them. The CDR3 is 18 residues long. CDR1 is MDHEN and CDR2 is SYDVKM in the germline V gene. CDR3 residues: CASSLIGTSLPSNQPQHF. CDR3 DNA sequence: TGTGCCAGCAGTTTAATCGGGACAAGTCTCCCAAGCAATCAGCCCCAGCATTTT.

The gene calls are TRBV19 and TRBJ2-1; 8 bases align to TRBD2. The CDR3 totals 18 residues. The J segment lost 5 bases and the V segment lost 3 bases, leaving 15 bases of the junction unmatched. Germline CDR1 reads LNHDA; CDR2 reads SQIVND (reference sequence). In DNA, the CDR3 is TGTGCCAGTAGTATCCCGAGTTGGCGGGGGGCTAGGGACAATGAGCAGTTCTTC. Translated: CASSIPSWRGARDNEQFF.

The V gene is TRBV30, the J gene TRBJ2-2; D perhaps matches TRBD1 (7 bases). Trimming removed 8 bases from V and 0 bases from J, with 13 bases in between. The CDR3 contains 14 residues. CDR1 and CDR2 from the germline V gene are GTSNPN and SVGIG (reference sequence). The CDR3: CAGGDRPNTGELFF. The CDR3 DNA reads as TGTGCCGGCGGGGACAGACCGAACACCGGGGAGCTGTTTTTT.

V gene TRBV9 combines with J gene TRBJ2-1, with unresolved D. Germline V CDR1 and CDR2: SGDLS, YYNGEE. V dropped 2 bases and J dropped 8 bases, with 14 bases sitting between them. The CDR3 is 14 residues long. The CDR3 reads CASSVRTTGDEQFF. The DNA for the CDR3 is TGTGCCAGCAGCGTCAGGACCACGGGCGATGAGCAGTTCTTC.

V and J are TRBV2 and TRBJ1-2; perhaps TRBD1 as D (5 bases). Germline CDR1 SNHLY, CDR2 FYNNEI. The V gene lost 7 bases and the J gene lost 6 bases, with 18 bases spanning the gap. This CDR3 has 14 residues. CDR3 DNA: TGTGCCAGCAAGGGCCAGGGAAGTATACATGGCTACACCTTC. Amino acids: CASKGQGSIHGYTF.

The chain couples TRBV5-1 to TRBJ1-6, with D maybe TRBD1 (6 bases). Germline assignment: CDR1 SGHRS and CDR2 YFSETQ. This CDR3 spans 19 amino acids. Trimming removed 2 bases from V and 8 bases from J, with 26 bases in between. As DNA, the CDR3 is TGCGCCAGCAGCTTCTCCGGGACAAGGGACTTGACCCCAGATTCACCCCTCCACTTT. This sequence encodes CASSFSGTRDLTPDSPLHF.

The chain joins TRBV2 to TRBJ2-7; D is possibly TRBD1 (5 bases). Germline CDR1 and CDR2: SNHLY and FYNNEI. The CDR3 loop spans 14 amino acids. Between the trimmed V and J ends, which lost 5 bases and 7 bases, there was a span of 18 bases. The CDR3 DNA sequence: TGTGCCAGCAGTTGGGGCAGTTTCACGGCGGAGCAGTACTTC. Its protein is CASSWGSFTAEQYF.

The gene calls are TRBV2 and TRBJ2-1; 9 bases agree with TRBD1. The CDR3 loop spans 14 amino acids. The germline CDR1 and CDR2 sequences are SNHLY and FYNNEI. V gave up 8 bases and J gave up 10 bases; unmatched junction bases: 12. CDR3 in amino acids: CASGRDREVGEQFF. In DNA, the CDR3 is TGTGCCAGCGGCCGGGACAGGGAGGTCGGGGAGCAGTTCTTC.

This chain connects TRBV13 to TRBJ1-6, with D perhaps TRBD1 (5 bases). The germline V gene has CDR1 PRHDT and CDR2 FYEKMQ (reference sequence). V lost 4 bases to trimming and J lost 7 bases, with 11 bases between them. The CDR3 is made up of 14 amino acids. The CDR3 nucleotides are TGTGCCAGCAGCTGGGGGGGTGGAAATTCACCCCTCCACTTT. It specifies CASSWGGGNSPLHF. Based on the CDR3 plus reference TRBV13 and TRBJ1-6, the full variable domain is AAGVIQSPRHLIKEKRETATLKCYPIPRHDTVYWYQQGPGQDPQFLISFYEKMQSDKGSIPDRFSAQQFSDYHSELNMSSLELGDSALYFCASSWGGGNSPLHFGNGTRLTVT.

This clone was seen a few times. The V and J genes are TRBV6-2 or TRBV6-3 and TRBJ1-1; D call uncertain. CDR3 size: 14 residues. Germline V gives CDR1 MNHEY, CDR2 SVGEGT. V was trimmed by 2 bases and J by 4 bases, leaving 11 bases between them. CDR3 region: CASSYILRGTEAFF. The DNA of the CDR3 is TGTGCCAGCAGTTACATTTTACGGGGCACTGAAGCTTTCTTT.

The chain recombines TRBV19 with TRBJ2-5; tentatively, D is TRBD1 or TRBD2 (5 bases each). Germline-derived CDR1 and CDR2 are LNHDA and SQIVND (reference sequence). The CDR3 sequence is 16 residues long. The V end lost 3 bases, the J end lost 2 bases, and 16 bases lay between the germline ends. The CDR3 loop reads CASSIFWGEGQETQYF. In DNA, the CDR3 is TGTGCCAGTAGTATCTTTTGGGGCGAGGGGCAAGAGACCCAGTACTTC.

The chain couples TRBV3-1 (or the pseudogene TRBV3-2) to TRBJ1-5; D is unresolved. Germline lookup yields CDR1 LGHDT and CDR2 YNNKEL (reference sequence). This CDR3 is built from 14 residues. Trimming took off 0 bases at V and 7 bases at J, with 10 bases between the two ends. The CDR3 DNA is TGTGCCAGCAGCCAAGATGCCAGCGGGCAGCCCCAGCATTTT. It yields the protein CASSQDASGQPQHF.

In this sample, this clone turned up once. The chain combines TRBV4-2 with TRBJ1-4; D ambiguous. This CDR3 has 16 residues. Trimming removed 0 bases at V and 7 bases at J, with 15 bases between. Germline CDR1 and CDR2: LGHNA and YNFKEQ. CDR3 region: CASSQDRATLGEKLFF. As DNA, the CDR3 is TGTGCCAGCAGCCAAGATCGCGCGACCTTGGGTGAAAAACTGTTTTTT.

The count of this clone is one. This sequence joins TRBV7-9 and TRBJ1-3, with D possibly being TRBD1 (5 bases). The CDR3 runs to 15 residues. Germline lookup yields CDR1 SEHNR and CDR2 FQNEAQ (reference sequence). Trimming removed 1 base at V and 0 bases at J, with 7 bases between. The CDR3: CASSLGRVSGNTIYF. The CDR3 DNA reads TGTGCCAGCAGCTTAGGCAGGGTCTCTGGAAACACCATATATTTT.

The V and J genes are TRBV6-5 and TRBJ1-2, with D tentatively TRBD1 (5 bases). This CDR3 is built from 15 residues. V was clipped by 10 bases and J by 4 bases, with 22 bases between them. Germline V lookup: CDR1 MNHEY, CDR2 SVGAGI. For the CDR3, the DNA is TGTGCCACCATTTCGGGGGTCCGGGGCCGCTATGGCTACACCTTC. This sequence encodes CATISGVRGRYGYTF.

The chain links TRBV6-5 to TRBJ1-6, with 10 bases matching TRBD1. Germline V gene data show CDR1 as MNHEY and CDR2 as SVGAGI. This CDR3 comprises 16 residues. J gave up 8 bases and V 1 base, and 5 bases lay outside the gene matches. DNA for the CDR3: TGTGCCAGCAGTTACTGGGGCGGACAGGGGGATTCACCCCTCCACTTT. Translating it yields CASSYWGGQGDSPLHF.

In this sample, this clone turned up once. This chain connects TRBV6-5 to TRBJ1-1, with D possibly matching TRBD1 (5 bases). With 6 bases removed from V and 5 bases from J, the gap between germline ends came to 22 bases. Per the germline V gene, CDR1 is MNHEY and CDR2 is SVGAGI. The CDR3 is 16 amino acids. The CDR3 region has the DNA TGTGCCAGCAGCTACGGGGGGACGAGGATTGGGACTGAAGCTTTCTTT. It specifies CASSYGGTRIGTEAFF.

This clone showed up just a few times. CDR3 sequence: CASSPGQGDYGYTF. In nucleotides, the CDR3 is TGTGCCAGTAGTCCCGGACAGGGGGACTATGGCTACACCTTC. V is TRBV19 and J is TRBJ1-2; 10 bases are shared with TRBD1. J was trimmed by 3 bases and V by 5 bases; bases with no gene match: 3. The CDR3 contains 14 residues. Germline V lookup: CDR1 LNHDA, CDR2 SQIVND (reference sequence).

This chain connects TRBV7-8 to TRBJ1-5; no reliable D call. CDR1 is SGHVS and CDR2 is FQNEAQ in the germline V gene. The CDR3 is made up of 15 amino acids. V was shortened by 0 bases and J by 6 bases, with 12 bases between the two germline ends. The CDR3 reads CASSLAPGNGQPQHF. CDR3 coding DNA: TGTGCCAGCAGCTTAGCCCCGGGAAACGGTCAGCCCCAGCATTTT.

This clone was observed a single time. V and J are TRBV5-1 and TRBJ1-1; no definite D call. Trimming removed 0 bases from V and 0 bases from J, with 9 bases in between. This CDR3 comprises 15 residues. Germline V gene data show CDR1 as SGHRS and CDR2 as YFSETQ. CDR3 nucleotide sequence: TGCGCCAGCAGCTTGGCCGCGGGTATGAACACTGAAGCTTTCTTT. This encodes CASSLAAGMNTEAFF.